These T cell receptor beta chains were read from a single sample in a study of blood T cell repertoires in COVID-19. The assay was immunoSEQ multiplex PCR, and TCRdb's table has in-frame clones only and misses some. The table includes some 120,000 clones, about 88% detected once. Material for sequencing was peripheral blood. Source of these receptors: a man aged 55-75 years with COVID-19, enrolled during active disease. CDR3s include the opening cysteine and the closing phenylalanine or tryptophan. The D gene is left open where the match is weak. Where a row states a size, it is once, few, many or the class of an expanded clone; other rows omit it.

clone_size j_call d_call v_call cdr3_nt cdr3_aa
. TRBJ1-4 . TRBV28 TGTGCCAGCAGCCGTCCGCCGAGAAACGAAAAACTGTTTTTT CASSRPPRNEKLFF
once TRBJ1-1 . TRBV2 TGTGCCAGCTCCAGATCTTATGAAGCTTTCTTT CASSRSYEAFF
. TRBJ1-5 . TRBV29-1 TGCAGCGTCGCCGACATGGGCAATCAGCCCCAGCATTTT CSVADMGNQPQHF
. TRBJ1-1 . TRBV28 TGTGCCAGCGGCACAGGGAGTGTTTCTGAAGCTTTCTTT CASGTGSVSEAFF
. TRBJ1-3 . TRBV13 TGTGCCAGCAGCTTAACCACCGAGAGCTCTGGAAACACCATATATTTT CASSLTTESSGNTIYF
. TRBJ1-4 . TRBV6-5 TGTGCCAGCAATTCCAGACAGGACTTTAATGAAAAACTGTTTTTT CASNSRQDFNEKLFF
. TRBJ1-5 . TRBV7-9 TGTGCCAGCAGCTTAGAGAAGGGAGGACGGGATCAGCCCCAGCATTTT CASSLEKGGRDQPQHF
. TRBJ2-7 . TRBV6-5 TGTGCCAGCAGTTACGGGGGAGGATTCAGCGAGCAGTACTTC CASSYGGGFSEQYF
. TRBJ1-1 TRBD1 TRBV5-5 TGTGCCAGCAGCTCGACAGGGGGCAACACTGAAGCTTTCTTT CASSSTGGNTEAFF
. TRBJ2-1 . TRBV6-4 TGTGCCAGCAGTAGGCAATTTGGAGGGCCATCCGATGAGCAGTTCTTC CASSRQFGGPSDEQFF
. TRBJ2-2 . TRBV5-4 TGTGCCAGCAGCTTTAGCCGACTTACCCACACCGGGGAGCTGTTTTTT CASSFSRLTHTGELFF
. TRBJ2-7 TRBD2 TRBV19 TGTGCCAGTTCCTTACTAGCGGGGGCCTACGAGCAGTACTTC CASSLLAGAYEQYF
few TRBJ1-5 TRBD1 TRBV19 TGTGCCAGTATCGTAAGACAGGGAGTCTCTCAGCCCCAGCATTTT CASIVRQGVSQPQHF
. TRBJ1-1 TRBD1 TRBV28 TGTGCTGTCCCAGCCAGGGGGCGAACTGAAGCTTTCTTT CAVPARGRTEAFF
. TRBJ2-5 TRBD1 TRBV30 TGTGCCTGGAGTTCGGACAGGGGGCTGGGAGAGACCCAGTACTTC CAWSSDRGLGETQYF
. TRBJ1-2 TRBD1 TRBV3-1/TRBV3-2 TGTGCCAGCAGCCAAGGGACAGGGGGCGGCTACACCTTC CASSQGTGGGYTF
. TRBJ1-1 . TRBV9 TGTGCCAGCAGTCAGGGGAGCAACACTGAAGCTTTCTTT CASSQGSNTEAFF
. TRBJ2-1 TRBD2 TRBV3-1/TRBV3-2 TGTGCCAGCAGCCAAGAGGCGGGAGACAACAATGAGCAGTTCTTC CASSQEAGDNNEQFF